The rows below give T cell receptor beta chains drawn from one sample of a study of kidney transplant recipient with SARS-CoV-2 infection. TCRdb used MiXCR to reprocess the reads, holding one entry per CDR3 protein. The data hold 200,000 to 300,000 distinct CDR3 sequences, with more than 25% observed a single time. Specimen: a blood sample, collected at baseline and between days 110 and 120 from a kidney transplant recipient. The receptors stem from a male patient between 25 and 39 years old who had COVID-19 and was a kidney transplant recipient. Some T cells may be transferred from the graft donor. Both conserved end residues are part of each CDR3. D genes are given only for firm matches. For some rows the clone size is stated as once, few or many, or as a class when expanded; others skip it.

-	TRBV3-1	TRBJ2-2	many	TGTGCCAGCAGCCAAGTGAGCAGCGGCCGAGGCACCGGGGAGCTGTTTTTT	CASSQVSSGRGTGELFF
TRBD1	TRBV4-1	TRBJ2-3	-	TGCGCCAGCAGCCAAGAAGGGTATCGACAGGGAAACACAGATACGCAGTATTTT	CASSQEGYRQGNTDTQYF
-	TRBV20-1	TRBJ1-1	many	TGCAGTGCCCCAGCCTTCATGAACACTGAAGCTTTCTTT	CSAPAFMNTEAFF
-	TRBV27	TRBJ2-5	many	TGTGCCAGCACCCAGACCGGAGGGGAGGAGACCCAGTACTTC	CASTQTGGEETQYF
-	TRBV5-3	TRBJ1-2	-	TGTGCCAGATGCTCAAGAGTGGTGAGAAAGACCTATGGCTACACCTTC	CARCSRVVRKTYGYTF
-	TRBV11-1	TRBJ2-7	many	TGTGCCAGCAGCCCCCGGACTCCCCGCTCCTACGAGCAGTACTTC	CASSPRTPRSYEQYF
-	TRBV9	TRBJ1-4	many	TGTGCCAACATAGGTAAGGGTACTAATGAAAAACTGTTTTTT	CANIGKGTNEKLFF
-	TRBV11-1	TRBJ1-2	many	TGTGCCAGCAGCATCTGGCCTAAGGCTGGAAAGACCTATGGCTACACCTTC	CASSIWPKAGKTYGYTF
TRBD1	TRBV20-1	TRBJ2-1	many	TGCAGTGCCATTTCCGGGACAGACTTTAGAAGCTCCTACAATGAGCAGTTCTTC	CSAISGTDFRSSYNEQFF
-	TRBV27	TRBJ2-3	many	TGTGCCAGCAGTTTCCGGGACCCCACAGATACGCAGTATTTT	CASSFRDPTDTQYF
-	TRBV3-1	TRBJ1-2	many	TGTGCCAGCAGCCAACTCAGGGGCGGAAACTATGGCTACACCTTC	CASSQLRGGNYGYTF
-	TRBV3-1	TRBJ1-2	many	TGTGCCAGCAGCTATATGTGCACCCTTCGAAAGACCTATGGCTACACCTTC	CASSYMCTLRKTYGYTF
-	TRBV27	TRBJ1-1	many	TGTGCTACTACCCAGTCAGGCTATTTGAACACTGAAGCTTTCTTT	CATTQSGYLNTEAFF
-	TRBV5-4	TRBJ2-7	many	TGTGCCAGCAGCTTATGGGGGCCATCCTACGAGCAGTACTTC	CASSLWGPSYEQYF
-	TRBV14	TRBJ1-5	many	TGTGCCAGCAGGCTGGACACTAGCAATCAGCCCCAGCATTTT	CASRLDTSNQPQHF
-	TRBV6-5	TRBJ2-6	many	TGTGCCAGCAGTGTTGCCCCGGCCGGAGCTGGGGCCAACGTCCTGACTTTC	CASSVAPAGAGANVLTF
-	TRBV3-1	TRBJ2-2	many	TGTGCCAGCAGCCCGGGTTCTCCCATTTCAGGCTTGACCGGGGAGCTGTTTTTT	CASSPGSPISGLTGELFF
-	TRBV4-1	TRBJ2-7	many	TGCGCCAGCAGCCAAGATCATAGCGGCAACTACGAGCAGTACTTC	CASSQDHSGNYEQYF
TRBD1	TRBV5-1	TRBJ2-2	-	TGCGCCAGCGGCTCGCAGGGGGCCGGGGAGCTGTTTTTT	CASGSQGAGELFF
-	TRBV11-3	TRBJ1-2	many	TGTGCCAGCAGCGAGCACGGCGATCTCGGAAAGACCTATGGCTACACCTTC	CASSEHGDLGKTYGYTF
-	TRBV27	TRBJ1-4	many	TGTGCCAGCACCATTTACCGTCAGTCTAATGAAAAACTGTTTTTT	CASTIYRQSNEKLFF
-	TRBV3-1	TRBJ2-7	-	TGTGCCAGCAGCGACATTCCTCCCATTTCTTTCTCTGAGGCCCAGTACTTC	CASSDIPPISFSEAQYF
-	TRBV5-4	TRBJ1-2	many	TGTGCCAGCTCTAAGTCCGTACCAGGAAAGACCTATGGCTACACCTTC	CASSKSVPGKTYGYTF
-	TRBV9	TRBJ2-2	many	TGTGCCAGCAGCACCCTCTCCTGGGTGAGAGGCGGGGAGCTGTTTTTT	CASSTLSWVRGGELFF
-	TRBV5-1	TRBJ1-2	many	TGCGCCAGCCATTGTCGATCGGTTCGAAAGACCTATGGCTACACCTTC	CASHCRSVRKTYGYTF
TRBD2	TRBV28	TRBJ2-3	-	TGTGCCAGCAGTTCCCCCCAGGCTAGCGGGAACACAGATACGCAGTATTTT	CASSSPQASGNTDTQYF
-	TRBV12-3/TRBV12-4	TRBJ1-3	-	TGTGCCAGCGTGGGCTACGGGGCTGGAAACACTATATATTTT	CASVGYGAGNTIYF
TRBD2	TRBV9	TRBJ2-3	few	TGTGCCAGCCAGAGGACTAGCGGGAGTCCCGGCACAGATACGCAGTATTTT	CASQRTSGSPGTDTQYF
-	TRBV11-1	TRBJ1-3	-	TGTGCCCGCAGCCAACGCGGGGCATCATCTGGAAACACCATATATTTT	CARSQRGASSGNTIYF
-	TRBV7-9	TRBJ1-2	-	TGTGCCAGCAGCCCCAGTGGAGCTAACTATGGCCACACCTTC	CASSPSGANYGHTF
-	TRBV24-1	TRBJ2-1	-	TGTGCCACCAGTGATTTGGAGGAGGATGAGCAGTTCTTC	CATSDLEEDEQFF
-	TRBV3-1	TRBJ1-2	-	TGTGCCAGCAGCTTAGGGTACACCCTTCGAAAGACCTATGGCTACACCTTC	CASSLGYTLRKTYGYTF
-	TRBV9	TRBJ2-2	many	TGTGCCAGCAGAGCTACAGGTAACACCGGGGAGCTGTTTTTT	CASRATGNTGELFF
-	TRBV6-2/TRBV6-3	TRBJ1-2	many	TGTGCCAGCAGTGATACCACCTGCATCGGAAAGACCTATGGCTACACCTTC	CASSDTTCIGKTYGYTF
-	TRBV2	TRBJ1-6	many	TGTGCCAGCAGTGACAGGGTGAGGAATTCACCCCTCCACTTT	CASSDRVRNSPLHF
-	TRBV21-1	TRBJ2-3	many	TGTGCCAGCAGTACAAGACTAGCTACAGTCATGCAAGATACGCAGTATTTT	CASSTRLATVMQDTQYF
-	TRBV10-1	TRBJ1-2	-	TGCGCCTGCAGTGCCCCTGCAAGATCGCGAAAGACCTATGGCTACACCTTC	CACSAPARSRKTYGYTF
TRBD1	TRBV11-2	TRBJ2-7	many	TGTGCCAGCAGCGCATACAGGGGGCCGGGCTACGAGCAGTACTTC	CASSAYRGPGYEQYF
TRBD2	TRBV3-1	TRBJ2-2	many	TGTGCCAGCAGCCAAGGGGCGGGAGTGACTGCCGGGGAGCTGTTTTTT	CASSQGAGVTAGELFF
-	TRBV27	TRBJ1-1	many	TGTGCCAGCAGTCCCCGTACCGGGCAGAACACTGAAGCTTTCTTT	CASSPRTGQNTEAFF
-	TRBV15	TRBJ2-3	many	TGTGCCACCAGCGGGACTAGCACAGATACGCAGTATTTT	CATSGTSTDTQYF
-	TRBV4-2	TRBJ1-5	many	TGTGCCAGCAGCCAAGATCGTGCAGGGAATCAGCCCCAGCATTTT	CASSQDRAGNQPQHF
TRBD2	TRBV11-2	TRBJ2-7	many	TGTGCCAGCAGCAACGGGGGGGACGCTTCCTACGAGCAGTACTTC	CASSNGGDASYEQYF
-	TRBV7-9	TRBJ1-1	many	TGTGCCAGCAGCTTAACCAGCCGATTGAACACTGAAGCTTTCTTT	CASSLTSRLNTEAFF
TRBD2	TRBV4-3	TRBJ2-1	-	TGCGCCAGCAACCAAGATGCGGCTAGCGGGTTCTCCTACAATGAGCAGTTCTTC	CASNQDAASGFSYNEQFF
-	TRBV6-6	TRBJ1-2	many	TGTGCCAGCAGCCCCCAGACAGCTGGCGGCTACACCTTC	CASSPQTAGGYTF
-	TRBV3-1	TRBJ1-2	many	TGTGCCAGCAGCTGTCAATCCACCCTTCAAAAGACCTATGGCTACACCTTC	CASSCQSTLQKTYGYTF
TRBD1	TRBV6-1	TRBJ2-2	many	TGTGCCAGCAGGCCAATACGGGACAGGGGGGTCAGTTACACCGGGGAGCTGTTTTTT	CASRPIRDRGVSYTGELFF
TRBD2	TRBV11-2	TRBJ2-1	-	TGTGCCAGCAGCTACCTAGCGGTGGACAATGAGCAGTTCTTC	CASSYLAVDNEQFF
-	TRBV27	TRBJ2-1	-	TGTGCCAGCAGTTTATCAGGGAAACAGACCTACAATGAGCAGTTCTTC	CASSLSGKQTYNEQFF
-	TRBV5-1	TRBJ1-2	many	TGCGCCAGCAGCCCCGTTTCAGGGGCGAGCTATGGCTACACCTTC	CASSPVSGASYGYTF
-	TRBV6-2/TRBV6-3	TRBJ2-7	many	TGTGCCAGCAGTTACTCCCGGACCGAGCTCACGACTGCCGACTACGAGCAGTACTTC	CASSYSRTELTTADYEQYF
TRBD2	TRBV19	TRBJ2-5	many	TGTGCCAGTAGAAGTCTAGCGGGGGAAGAGACCCAGTACTTC	CASRSLAGEETQYF
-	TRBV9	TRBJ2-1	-	TGTGCCAGCAGCGTACTCTATGGTTTTAGCAATGAGCAGTTCTTC	CASSVLYGFSNEQFF
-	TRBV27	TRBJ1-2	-	TGTGCCAGTAGTTATGATGTTCCTGGCTGGAAGACCTATGGCTACACCTTC	CASSYDVPGWKTYGYTF
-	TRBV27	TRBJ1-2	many	TGTGCCAGCAGCCCACTTCCCGGGACACACTATGGCTACACCTTC	CASSPLPGTHYGYTF
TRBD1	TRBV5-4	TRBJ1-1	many	TGTGCCAGCAGCTCGACAGGGAGCACTGAAGCTTTCTTT	CASSSTGSTEAFF
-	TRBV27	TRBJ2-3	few	TGTGCCAGCAGTCCCCGCCGGGGGGCCGGCACAGATACGCAGTATTTT	CASSPRRGAGTDTQYF
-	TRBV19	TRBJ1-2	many	TGTGCCAGTAGTACGGCGGTGACAAATCGAAAGACCTATGGCTACACCTTC	CASSTAVTNRKTYGYTF